This T cell receptor (beta chain) was identified in a study of blood T cells in healthy people across ages. With a J-beta primer mix and a sample-barcoded 5' primer, a second PCR ran about 6 to 11 cycles. Every cDNA molecule bore a tag from a template-switch adaptor containing 12 random nucleotides. TCRdb re-called the 5' RACE reads with MiXCR, one entry per CDR3 protein. The sample has 660,000 or so distinct CDR3 sequences, about 53% seen once. Donation came from healthy Caucasian individuals in Russia who were aged about 6 to 95. Donors gave 8 to 10 milliliters of peripheral blood apiece. PBMCs numbering at least 6.5 million were isolated per sample. The sequenced sample was blood. This clonotype was sampled from a man aged 55 to 70 in good health.

CDR3 protein: CSANGLAGISDTQYF. CDR3 DNA: TGCAGTGCAAACGGACTAGCGGGAATATCAGATACGCAGTATTTT. This chain links TRBV20-1 with TRBJ2-3, with TRBD2 matching over 12 bases. This CDR3 has 15 residues. J gave up 4 bases and V 6 bases, and 8 bases lay outside the gene matches. Germline values: CDR1 DFQATT, CDR2 SNEGSKA (reference sequence).